This is a list of T cell receptor beta chains from one sample in a study of blood T cell repertoires in COVID-19. TCRdb's copy holds only in-frame clones and misses some; the assay was immunoSEQ multiplex PCR. In the table there are fewer than 250,000 clones, around 89% of which are singletons. Input material: peripheral blood. All receptors derive from a man between 65 and 85 years old with acute or convalescent COVID-19. Both conserved end residues are part of each CDR3.

cdr3_length: 13; v_call: TRBV2; j_call: TRBJ2-2; cdr3_aa: CASSARGPVELFF
cdr3_length: 13; v_call: TRBV2; j_call: TRBJ2-3; cdr3_aa: CASSQNNWDTQYF
cdr3_length: 16; v_call: TRBV29-1; j_call: TRBJ1-3; cdr3_aa: CSVEDHGGSLGNTIYF
cdr3_length: 16; v_call: TRBV3-1/TRBV3-2; j_call: TRBJ1-1; cdr3_aa: CASSPFVMAVAPEAFF
cdr3_length: 20; v_call: TRBV19; j_call: TRBJ2-7; cdr3_aa: CASSSRGHDSDIYPKYEQYF
cdr3_length: 14; v_call: TRBV27; j_call: TRBJ2-2; cdr3_aa: CASRPGMNTGELFF
cdr3_length: 13; v_call: TRBV6-6; j_call: TRBJ2-7; cdr3_aa: CASNAGGRYEQYF
cdr3_length: 13; v_call: TRBV2; j_call: TRBJ1-1; cdr3_aa: CASSARGWTEAFF
cdr3_length: 16; v_call: TRBV3-1/TRBV3-2; j_call: TRBJ2-1; cdr3_aa: CASSQRGAGPYNEQFF
cdr3_length: 16; v_call: TRBV19; j_call: TRBJ1-4; cdr3_aa: CASSAGTGRSEEKLFF
cdr3_length: 17; v_call: TRBV5-1; j_call: TRBJ2-3; cdr3_aa: CASSIGTSSTSTDTQYF
cdr3_length: 14; v_call: TRBV29-1; j_call: TRBJ2-1; cdr3_aa: CSVSRDRVNNEQFF
cdr3_length: 16; v_call: TRBV25-1; j_call: TRBJ1-1; cdr3_aa: CASSEIDTRGNTEAFF
cdr3_length: 14; v_call: TRBV5-1; j_call: TRBJ2-3; cdr3_aa: CASSLVQFTDTQYF
cdr3_length: 14; v_call: TRBV9; j_call: TRBJ2-2; cdr3_aa: CASSVVARSGELFF
cdr3_length: 14; v_call: TRBV5-1; j_call: TRBJ1-1; cdr3_aa: CASSTPMEGTEAFF
cdr3_length: 15; v_call: TRBV3-1/TRBV3-2; j_call: TRBJ1-4; cdr3_aa: CASSLHRGRDEKLFF
cdr3_length: 16; v_call: TRBV5-1; j_call: TRBJ2-6; cdr3_aa: CASSPRAPAGANVLTF
cdr3_length: 14; v_call: TRBV18; j_call: TRBJ2-7; cdr3_aa: CASSRLKTLDEQYF
cdr3_length: 16; v_call: TRBV7-6; j_call: TRBJ2-2; cdr3_aa: CASSLTLAGDTGELFF
cdr3_length: 15; v_call: TRBV6-6; j_call: TRBJ1-2; cdr3_aa: CASSSESNFNYGYTF
cdr3_length: 14; v_call: TRBV6-5; j_call: TRBJ1-5; cdr3_aa: CASSTQGSNQPQHF